The entry below gives a single T cell receptor (beta chain) sequence along with its context. With random hexamers, reverse transcription was performed on about 0.5 to 1 ug of RNA. The authors amplified TCR beta CDR3 across 54 Vbeta and 13 Jbeta using immunoSEQ multiplex PCR. Using its own MiXCR run on the immunoSEQ multiplex PCR reads, TCRdb lists one record per CDR3 protein. The table has approximately 190,000 distinct CDR3 sequences, about 95% seen once; the top ten hold around 0.16%. From germline, CDR1 is SGDLS and CDR2 YYNGEE. Trimming pared 0 bases from V and 0 bases from J, leaving 20 bases between. The CDR3 length is 19 residues. This sample was taken from a study of CD8 T cells in Susac syndrome.

The TCR sequence derives from a human donor with Susac syndrome. J is TRBJ2-3 and V is TRBV9; possible D gene TRBD2, 6 bases. The sample comprised CD8+ T cells from PBMCs. The CDR3 here is CASSVGVAAGSRSTDTQYF. The CDR3 DNA follows: TGTGCCAGCAGCGTAGGGGTGGCGGCGGGGAGTCGGAGCACAGATACGCAGTATTTT. The whole variable domain, remainder taken from reference TRBV9 and TRBJ2-3, is DSGVTQTPKHLITATGQRVTLRCSPRSGDLSVYWYQQSLDQGLQFLIQYYNGEERAKGNILERFSAQQFPDLHSELNLSSLELGDSALYFCASSVGVAAGSRSTDTQYFGPGTRLTVL.